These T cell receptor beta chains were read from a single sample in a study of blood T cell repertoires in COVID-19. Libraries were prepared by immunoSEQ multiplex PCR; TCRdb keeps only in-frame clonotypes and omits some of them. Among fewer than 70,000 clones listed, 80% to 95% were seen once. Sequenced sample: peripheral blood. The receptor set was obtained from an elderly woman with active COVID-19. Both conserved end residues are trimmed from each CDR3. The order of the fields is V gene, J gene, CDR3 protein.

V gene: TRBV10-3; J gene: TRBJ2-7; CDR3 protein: AIGGGETYEQY
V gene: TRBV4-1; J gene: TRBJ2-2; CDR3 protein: ASSQGSRGPDTGELF
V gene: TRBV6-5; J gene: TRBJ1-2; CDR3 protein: ASSRQGYGYT
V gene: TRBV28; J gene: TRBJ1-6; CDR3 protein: ASSPGTGIRPLH
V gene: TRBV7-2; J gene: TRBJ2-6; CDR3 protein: ASSFPGANVLT
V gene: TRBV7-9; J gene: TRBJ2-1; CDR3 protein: ASSITGLAGDEEQF
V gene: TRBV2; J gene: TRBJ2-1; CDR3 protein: ASSVLGGRGYNEQF
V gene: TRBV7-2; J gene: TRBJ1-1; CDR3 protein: ASSPGVTQPSNTEAF
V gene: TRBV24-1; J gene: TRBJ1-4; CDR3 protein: ATSDSGVDEKLF
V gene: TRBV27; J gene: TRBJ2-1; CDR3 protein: ASSSPGGYNEQF
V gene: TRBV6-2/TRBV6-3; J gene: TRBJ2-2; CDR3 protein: ASSYSKGGNTGELF
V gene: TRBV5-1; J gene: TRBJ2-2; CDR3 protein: ASSSLAGGNTGELF
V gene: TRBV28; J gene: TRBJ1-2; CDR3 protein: ASSIRTGRNYGYT
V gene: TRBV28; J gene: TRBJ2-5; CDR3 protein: ASNRAGIEETQY
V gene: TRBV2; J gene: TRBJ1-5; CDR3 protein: ASMRDNNQPQH
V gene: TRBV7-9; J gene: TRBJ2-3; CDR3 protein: ASSREQGSDTQY
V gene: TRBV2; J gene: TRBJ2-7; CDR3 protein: ASTENRGSAEQY
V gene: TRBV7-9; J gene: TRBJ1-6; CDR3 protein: ASSLFGRGNSPLH
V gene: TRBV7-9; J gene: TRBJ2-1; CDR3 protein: ASSSFRGLENNEQF
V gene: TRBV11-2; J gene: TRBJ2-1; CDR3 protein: ASSTGQYNEQF
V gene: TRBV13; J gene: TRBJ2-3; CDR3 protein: ASFITGDPMDTQY
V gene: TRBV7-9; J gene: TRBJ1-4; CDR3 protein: ASSLATENEKLF
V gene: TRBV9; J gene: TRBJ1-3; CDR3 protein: ASSAPPGNTIY
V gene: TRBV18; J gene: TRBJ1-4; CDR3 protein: ASSPQSEGKLF
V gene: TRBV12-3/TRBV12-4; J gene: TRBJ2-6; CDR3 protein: ASTSSGANVLT
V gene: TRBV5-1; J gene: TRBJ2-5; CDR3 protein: ASALPPGQGFEETQY
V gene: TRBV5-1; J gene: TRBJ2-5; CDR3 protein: ASSAEQETQY
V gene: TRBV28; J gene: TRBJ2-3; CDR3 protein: ASSSSGRSADTQY
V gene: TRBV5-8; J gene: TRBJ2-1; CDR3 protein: ASSLGGASSYNEQF
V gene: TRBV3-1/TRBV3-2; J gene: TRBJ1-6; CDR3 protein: ASSQDGQGNSPLH
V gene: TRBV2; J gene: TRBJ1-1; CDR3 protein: ASIGSGTSMRDEAF
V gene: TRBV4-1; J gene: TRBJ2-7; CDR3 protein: ASSQGHSSNSYEQY
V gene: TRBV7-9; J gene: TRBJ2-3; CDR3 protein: ASSLRGATDTQY
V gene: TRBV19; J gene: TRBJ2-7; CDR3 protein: ASSPGLAGGYEQY
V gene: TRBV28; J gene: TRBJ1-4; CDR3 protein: ASQWQGAGEKLF
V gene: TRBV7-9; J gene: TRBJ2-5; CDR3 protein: ASSLAAGGEGQETQY
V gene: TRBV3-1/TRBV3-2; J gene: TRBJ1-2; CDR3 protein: ASTHLGGGYT
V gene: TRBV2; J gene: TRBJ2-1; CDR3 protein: ASSELRGYIDNEQF
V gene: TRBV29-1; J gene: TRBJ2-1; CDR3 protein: SVNNDEQF
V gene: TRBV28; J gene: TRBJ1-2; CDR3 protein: ASSTQGRNYGYT
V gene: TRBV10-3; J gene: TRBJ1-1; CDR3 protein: AISRDSEAF
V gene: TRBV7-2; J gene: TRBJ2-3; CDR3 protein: ASRRQASTDTQY
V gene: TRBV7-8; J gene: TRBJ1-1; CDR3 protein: ASSLDPGTEAF
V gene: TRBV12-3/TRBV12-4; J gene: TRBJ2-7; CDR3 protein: ASSLPHSYEQY
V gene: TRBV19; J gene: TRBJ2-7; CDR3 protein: ASSGIDSGLAVSYEQY
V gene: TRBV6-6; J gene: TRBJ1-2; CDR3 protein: ASSETGENGYT